The clone carrying this TCR beta chain was seen ten or more times. Its specificity is not known. The CDR3 length is 13 residues. Trimming stripped 6 bases from V and 2 bases from J, with 9 bases between. Germline CDR1 reads MNHNY; CDR2 reads SVGAGI (reference sequence). The data were obtained in a study of breast tumors, draining lymph nodes, adjacent tissues. Study-wide results and caveats: Compared with basal-like, luminal-like tumors shared significantly more repertoire with nontumor tissue. Tumor T cell lymph node origin was a supported hypothesis, not proven. Compared with lymph nodes, tumors were less diverse; compared with nontumor tissue, more.

TCRdb independently ran MiXCR on the multiplex PCR reads; one entry per CDR3 protein. The sample has under 150,000 distinct CDR3 sequences, about 20% seen once; the top ten hold 2.2%. The lymph nodes were axillary draining lymph nodes from breast cancer patients. This chain joins TRBV6-6 and TRBJ2-3, with D uncertain. This clonotype was obtained from a female donor with breast cancer. Some clones in this sample may be carry-over from other donors' samples. The sample consisted of axillary lymph node tissue. CDR3 nucleotides: TGTGCCAGCAGAATAGCTGACACAGATACGCAGTATTTT. It specifies CASRIADTDTQYF.